The sequence of this TCR beta chain was determined in a study of T cell repertoires in cytomegalovirus infection. Across the whole study: Based on public TCR beta signatures, there were indications of CMV infection and of a matching HLA type. Findings and limits, study-wide: HLA-C-restricted, CMV-specific TCR beta clonotypes were dominant ex vivo. Individuals carrying CMV plus the relevant HLA were identified by cumulative frequency of public TCR beta families.

A single record per CDR3 protein comes from TCRdb applying MiXCR to the reads. The data contain roughly 200,000 distinct CDR3 sequences, about a sixth of them singletons. Germline CDR1 reads SGHDN; CDR2 reads FVKESK. V lost 2 bases to trimming and J lost 3 bases, with 13 bases between them. The length of the CDR3 is 15 residues. Remarks on this clonotype: Its antigen is still unknown.

The sequence came from a human donor in good health (CMV status not recorded). Some clones in this sample may be carry-over from other donors' samples. This rearrangement joins TRBV14 to TRBJ1-2, with D perhaps TRBD1 (5 bases). Sequenced input: CD8+ T cells from PBMCs. CDR3 amino acids: CASSQSGGAYYGYTF. CDR3 sequence (DNA): TGTGCCAGCAGCCAATCTGGAGGGGCATACTATGGCTACACCTTC.